This is a list of T cell receptor beta chains from one sample in a study of control samples from healthy donors and cancer patients. The repertoire was sequenced with immunoSEQ multiplex PCR; TCRdb's copy has only in-frame clones and lacks some. Of about 130,000 clones in the sample, 70% to 90% are singletons; the top ten hold 3% to 3.5%. The specimen was blood. The origin of the receptors is a man between 45 and 60 years old in good health. CDR3s include the opening cysteine and the closing phenylalanine or tryptophan. D genes are given only for firm matches. Clone sizes are given selectively: once, few, many, or a class where the clone is expanded.

size	V	D	J	DNA	CDR3
.	TRBV5-4	TRBD1	TRBJ2-7	TGTGCCAGCAGCCAGACAGGGGGCTACGAGCAGTACTTC	CASSQTGGYEQYF
.	TRBV3-1/TRBV3-2	.	TRBJ1-6	TGTGCCAGCAGCCAAGATTGGGGTTCTTCACCCCTCCACTTT	CASSQDWGSSPLHF
.	TRBV5-1	.	TRBJ2-3	TGCGCCAGCAGCTCCGGACAGCACACAGATACGCAGTATTTT	CASSSGQHTDTQYF
.	TRBV5-4	.	TRBJ2-3	TGTGCCAGCAGCTTGGATCTTTTGGACAGATGGGCCACAGATACGCAGTATTTT	CASSLDLLDRWATDTQYF
.	TRBV12-5	.	TRBJ2-1	TGTGCTAGTGGTCCTCCGGGCGCCTACAATGAGCAGTTCTTC	CASGPPGAYNEQFF
.	TRBV5-1	.	TRBJ2-5	TGCGCCAGCAGCTTGGGGTCTCTATGGGAGACCCAGTACTTC	CASSLGSLWETQYF
.	TRBV19	.	TRBJ2-7	TGTGCCAGTAGTATGGAGCGACAGTCCTACGAGCAGTACTTC	CASSMERQSYEQYF
.	TRBV24-1	TRBD2	TRBJ2-1	TGTGCCACCAGTGACCCTAGCGGGGGCTACAATGAGCAGTTCTTC	CATSDPSGGYNEQFF
.	TRBV28	.	TRBJ1-1	TGTGCCAGCAGTAACCCAACACAGGAGGCGGCTTTCTTT	CASSNPTQEAAFF
.	TRBV28	.	TRBJ2-7	TGTGCCAGCAGTTTAGGGCTATCCTCCTACGAGCAGTACTTC	CASSLGLSSYEQYF
.	TRBV4-1	.	TRBJ1-1	TGCGCCAGCAGCCAGGACACAGTCTACACTGAAGCTTTCTTT	CASSQDTVYTEAFF
.	TRBV25-1	.	TRBJ1-6	TGTGCCAGCGTCAAAGGGGCAAATTCACCCCTCCACTTT	CASVKGANSPLHF
.	TRBV27	TRBD2	TRBJ2-1	TGTGCCAGCAGTTTATCAGCGGGACTTCTATACAATGAGCAGTTCTTC	CASSLSAGLLYNEQFF
.	TRBV7-6	TRBD2	TRBJ2-7	TGTGCCAGCAGCCTGACTAGCGGGGGGTACGAGCAGTACTTC	CASSLTSGGYEQYF
.	TRBV11-2	TRBD2	TRBJ2-1	TGTGCCAGCAGCTTAGATGGGCAGCGGGGGGGTTACAATGAGCAGTTCTTC	CASSLDGQRGGYNEQFF
.	TRBV5-1	.	TRBJ2-3	TGCGCCAGCAGCTACGGAGGGCCTACCACAGATACGCAGTATTTT	CASSYGGPTTDTQYF
.	TRBV4-2	.	TRBJ2-1	TGTGCCAGCAGCCAAGAGAAGCCCCGAGGGGACATCCAACGTGAGCAGTTCTTC	CASSQEKPRGDIQREQFF
.	TRBV9	.	TRBJ2-6	TGTGCCAGCAGAAACTCTGGGGCCAACGTCCTGACTTTC	CASRNSGANVLTF
.	TRBV7-8	.	TRBJ2-3	TGTGCCAGCAGCTTAGGTATCGGAAGAACTAGCACAGATACGCAGTATTTT	CASSLGIGRTSTDTQYF
.	TRBV5-3	.	TRBJ1-5	TGTGCCAGAAGCTTCCCGCATCAATGGGTGCCCCAGCATTTT	CARSFPHQWVPQHF
.	TRBV5-1	.	TRBJ1-5	TGCGCCAGCAGCTTGGCGGCAGGGGATAGCAATCAGCCCCAGCATTTT	CASSLAAGDSNQPQHF
once	TRBV11-3	.	TRBJ2-7	TGTGCCAGCAGCCCCAGGACGGGGCAGCAGTACTTC	CASSPRTGQQYF
.	TRBV14	.	TRBJ2-2	TGTGCCAGCAGCCAAGTTGGGGGGATCTCCACCGGGGAGCTGTTTTTT	CASSQVGGISTGELFF
.	TRBV3-1/TRBV3-2	.	TRBJ2-5	TGTGCCAGCAGCCAAGATACTGGCAGGGGGTACTTC	CASSQDTGRGYF
.	TRBV7-8	.	TRBJ1-3	TGTGCCAGCAGCTTTTCGGTGCAGGGGAACTCTGGAAACACCATATATTTT	CASSFSVQGNSGNTIYF
.	TRBV2	TRBD2	TRBJ2-7	TGTGCCAGCAGGCAAAGCGGGGGGACTCACGAGCAGTACTTC	CASRQSGGTHEQYF
.	TRBV21-1	.	TRBJ1-1	TGTGCCAGCAGCCCGGGAGACAGGGGGAATAAAGCTTTCTTT	CASSPGDRGNKAFF
.	TRBV30	.	TRBJ2-1	TGTGCCTGGAGTGTCTTTGCAGCCAATGAGCAGTTCTTC	CAWSVFAANEQFF
.	TRBV20-1	.	TRBJ1-1	TGCAGTGCTAGTCCTATGACAGGCCTAAACACTGAAGCTTTCTTT	CSASPMTGLNTEAFF
.	TRBV27	.	TRBJ2-7	TGTGCCAGCAGTTTAGGGGGGAACGAGCAGTACTTC	CASSLGGNEQYF
.	TRBV7-9	.	TRBJ2-7	TGTGCCAGCAGCTCGACGGACAGACTCTACGAGCAGTACTTC	CASSSTDRLYEQYF
.	TRBV5-5	TRBD1	TRBJ1-3	TGTGCCAGCAGCTTATTCGGGACAGGGACAGGGTACTCTGGAAACACCATATATTTT	CASSLFGTGTGYSGNTIYF
.	TRBV7-9	.	TRBJ2-3	TGTGCCAGCAGCTTATTGAGCACAGATACGCAGTATTTT	CASSLLSTDTQYF
few	TRBV4-2	.	TRBJ1-1	TGTGCCAGCAGCCAACCCAATCCCCAGACGGGAAACACTGAAGCTTTCTTT	CASSQPNPQTGNTEAFF
.	TRBV4-1	.	TRBJ1-4	TGCGCCAGCAGCCAAGATCTGCCCGTAGAAGATAATGAAAAACTGTTTTTT	CASSQDLPVEDNEKLFF
.	TRBV4-1	TRBD1	TRBJ1-5	TGCGCCAGCAGCCAAGAAGCGGCAGGGGGAGATCAGCCCCAGCATTTT	CASSQEAAGGDQPQHF
.	TRBV14	TRBD1	TRBJ1-2	TGTGCCAGCAGCCGAGGGGGACAGGAGTTCGGCGGCTACACCTTC	CASSRGGQEFGGYTF
.	TRBV10-3	TRBD1	TRBJ2-4	TGTGCCATCAGCCCTGGACAGGGTATGGCCAAAAACATTCAGTACTTC	CAISPGQGMAKNIQYF
.	TRBV5-1	TRBD1	TRBJ2-6	TGCGCCAGCAGCTTGGCAGGGGGCGCTGGGGCCAACGTCCTGACTTTC	CASSLAGGAGANVLTF
.	TRBV10-3	TRBD1	TRBJ1-6	TGTGCCATCAGCGCCGGGACAGGCTATAATTCACCCCTCCACTTT	CAISAGTGYNSPLHF
.	TRBV6-5	.	TRBJ2-2	TGTGCCGGTCAAGGGCTAGGGGGTACCGGGGAGCTGTTTTTT	CAGQGLGGTGELFF
.	TRBV18	.	TRBJ1-1	TGTGCCAGCTCACCGGATCAAGGGTTCATAATGAACACTGAAGCTTTCTTT	CASSPDQGFIMNTEAFF
.	TRBV10-3	.	TRBJ2-5	TGTGCCATCAGTGAATGGGGGGCATCAGAGACCCAGTACTTC	CAISEWGASETQYF